Listed below are T cell receptor beta chains from one sample, sequenced in a study of blood T cells in healthy people across ages. MiXCR, applied by TCRdb to the 5' RACE reads, yields one record per CDR3 protein. The data contain 1.5 million to 2 million distinct CDR3 sequences, 49% of them singletons. Sequenced input: blood. These TCRs come from a woman in her thirties or forties in good health. The CDR3 runs from the conserved cysteine through the conserved F or W. D genes are given only for firm matches. For some rows the clone size is stated as once, few or many, or as a class when expanded; others skip it.

j_call d_call v_call clone_size cdr3_aa cdr3_nt
TRBJ2-5 TRBD2 TRBV25-1 NA CASSGHGTSGGLYQETQYF TGTGCCAGCAGTGGGCACGGGACTAGCGGGGGCTTGTACCAAGAGACCCAGTACTTC
TRBJ1-6 NA TRBV29-1 NA CSVSGTTDNSPLHF TGCAGCGTGAGCGGGACGACGGATAATTCACCCCTCCACTTT
TRBJ2-1 TRBD1 TRBV7-9 NA CASKAPGQGSDEQFF TGTGCCAGCAAGGCTCCGGGACAGGGGAGCGATGAGCAGTTCTTC
TRBJ2-7 NA TRBV5-1 few CASSLEPIVVVETYEQYF TGCGCCAGCAGCTTGGAACCTATCGTGGTAGTAGAAACCTACGAGCAGTACTTC
TRBJ1-4 TRBD1 TRBV5-8 once CASSLQGGRGEKLFF TGTGCCAGCAGCTTGCAGGGGGGAAGAGGCGAAAAACTGTTTTTT
TRBJ2-5 NA TRBV13 many CASSRRRGETQYF TGTGCCAGCAGCCGACGCCGGGGAGAGACCCAGTACTTC
TRBJ2-7 TRBD1 TRBV20-1 NA CSARDVGQGSSYNEQYF TGCAGTGCTAGAGATGTGGGACAGGGGTCTTCCTACAATGAGCAGTACTTC
TRBJ2-1 NA TRBV20-1 NA CSARDMNRNEQFF TGCAGTGCTAGAGATATGAATCGTAATGAGCAGTTCTTC
TRBJ1-6 NA TRBV28 many CASSLLPSISSPLHF TGTGCCAGCAGTCTACTTCCATCGATTAGTTCACCCCTCCACTTT
TRBJ1-5 TRBD1 TRBV7-2 NA CASSPRTGTFGAQHF TGTGCCAGCAGCCCTCGGACAGGGACCTTTGGGGCCCAGCATTTT
TRBJ2-7 NA TRBV12-3/TRBV12-4 few CASSHQGLAYEQYF TGTGCCAGCAGCCATCAGGGTTTAGCATACGAGCAGTACTTC
TRBJ1-1 TRBD1 TRBV6-5 NA CASGRGQAFF TGTGCCAGCGGCAGGGGGCAAGCTTTCTTT
TRBJ1-1 NA TRBV18 NA CASSPQGRPTEAFF TGTGCCAGCTCACCACAGGGGCGCCCCACTGAAGCTTTCTTT
TRBJ1-2 NA TRBV20-1 few CSAPKASNYGYTF TGCAGTGCTCCAAAGGCCTCTAACTATGGCTACACCTTC
TRBJ1-5 TRBD1 TRBV27 NA CASSFVTGGSNQPQHF TGTGCCAGCAGTTTTGTGACAGGGGGAAGCAATCAGCCCCAGCATTTT
TRBJ1-2 NA TRBV29-1 NA CSVEAGGSNYGYTF TGCAGCGTTGAAGCTGGAGGATCTAACTATGGCTACACCTTC
TRBJ1-6 NA TRBV7-3 few CASSLGPSKNSPLHF TGTGCCAGCAGCTTAGGACCGAGTAAGAATTCACCCCTCCACTTT
TRBJ2-5 NA TRBV20-1 few CSARGDPTHQETQYF TGCAGTGCTAGGGGGGACCCGACTCACCAAGAGACCCAGTACTTC
TRBJ2-7 NA TRBV6-6 few CASSLGQPPFGGYEQYF TGTGCCAGCAGTTTGGGACAGCCCCCGTTCGGGGGGTACGAGCAGTACTTC
TRBJ2-7 TRBD1 TRBV6-5 many CASSGTGASSYEQYF TGTGCCAGCAGTGGGACAGGGGCGAGCTCCTACGAGCAGTACTTC
TRBJ1-2 NA TRBV5-6 NA CASSLAGADYSYTF TGTGCCAGCAGCTTGGCAGGGGCGGACTATAGCTACACCTTC
TRBJ2-7 NA TRBV7-9 NA CASSLNIYEQDF TGTGCCAGCAGCTTAAATATCTACGAGCAGGACTTC
TRBJ1-6 NA TRBV20-1 NA CSAMDRLSLEGFSPLHF TGCAGTGCTATGGACAGACTTAGCCTAGAGGGGTTCTCACCCCTCCACTTT
TRBJ2-7 TRBD1 TRBV6-1 few CASSDNGTGARKQYF TGTGCCAGCAGTGACAACGGGACAGGGGCGCGCAAGCAGTACTTC
TRBJ1-2 NA TRBV20-1 NA CSAYAVIYGYTF TGCAGTGCCTACGCAGTTATCTATGGCTACACCTTC
TRBJ2-3 TRBD2 TRBV4-3 NA CASSRGGGAVADTQYF TGCGCCAGCAGCCGAGGCGGGGGGGCCGTCGCAGATACGCAGTATTTT
TRBJ2-5 NA TRBV24-1 NA CATSDSGFRETQYF TGTGCCACCAGTGATTCGGGGTTCAGAGAGACCCAGTACTTC
TRBJ2-7 NA TRBV5-6 many CASSLGTSEQYF TGTGCCAGCAGTCTTGGGACTTCCGAGCAGTACTTC
TRBJ2-3 NA TRBV11-2 NA CASSLRPGSSTDTQYF TGTGCCAGCAGCTTACGGCCCGGGTCTAGCACAGATACGCAGTATTTT
TRBJ2-7 NA TRBV3-1 few CASSQRTRGSYEQYF TGTGCCAGCAGCCAAAGGACCAGGGGCTCCTACGAGCAGTACTTC
TRBJ2-3 NA TRBV24-1 NA CATSDLGSGTSTDTQYF TGTGCCACCAGTGATTTAGGATCGGGAACTAGCACAGATACGCAGTATTTT
TRBJ2-3 NA TRBV4-2 NA CASSQAGDGRNTQYF TGTGCCAGCAGCCAAGCAGGAGACGGTCGGAATACGCAGTATTTT
TRBJ1-2 TRBD1 TRBV20-1 NA CSARSLGQGNGYTF TGCAGTGCTAGGAGTCTGGGACAGGGAAATGGCTACACCTTC
TRBJ2-7 TRBD1 TRBV4-3 NA CAGSRDSVSYEQYF TGCGCCGGCAGCCGGGACAGCGTTTCCTACGAGCAGTACTTC
TRBJ2-3 NA TRBV2 NA CANRTPDTQYF TGTGCCAACAGAACCCCAGATACGCAGTATTTT
TRBJ2-3 NA TRBV7-2 few CASSLDRPSRPYF TGTGCCAGCAGCTTAGACAGACCGAGTCGACCGTATTTT
TRBJ1-6 NA TRBV20-1 NA CSAPVTGWSSPLHF TGCAGTGCTCCAGTTACAGGGTGGAGTTCACCCCTCCACTTT
TRBJ2-3 TRBD2 TRBV12-5 NA CASGSGLAGSTDTQYF TGTGCTAGTGGTTCCGGACTAGCGGGGTCGACAGATACGCAGTATTTT
TRBJ1-2 TRBD1 TRBV7-2 NA CASSLKGGTALNYGYTF TGTGCCAGCAGCCTAAAGGGCGGGACAGCGTTAAACTATGGCTACACCTTC
TRBJ2-3 NA TRBV6-6 few CASSASPTGAQYF TGTGCCAGCAGCGCCTCTCCTACTGGGGCGCAGTATTTT
TRBJ2-1 NA TRBV6-6 NA CASSRPGTNNEQFF TGTGCCAGCAGTAGGCCCGGGACAAACAATGAGCAGTTCTTC